The next 10 T cell receptor beta chains were all read from a single sample in a study of shared clonotypes between healthy human individuals. Generated by immunoSEQ multiplex PCR, the TCRdb table keeps only in-frame clones and is missing some. The repertoire consists of nearly 1,000,000 clones, with roughly 72% occurring once and the leading ten covering over 1.3%. Sequencing was performed on memory CD4+ T cells sorted from blood. Described subset: CD45RA-negative fraction. These receptors were collected from a man aged 18-30 years in good health.

In the case of this clone: This sample includes further DNA sequences coding for the same CDR3. The chain combines TRBV5-1 with TRBJ2-2; D unclear. Trimming shortened V by 0 bases and J by 3 bases, and 3 bases separated the two germline ends. This CDR3 has 13 amino acids. Germline lookup yields CDR1 SGHRS and CDR2 YFSETQ. The CDR3 DNA sequence: TGCGCCAGCAGCTTGGGCGACACCGGGGAGCTGTTTTTT. Translation: CASSLGDTGELFF.

The rearrangement uses TRBV18 and TRBJ2-5; D possibly matches TRBD1 or TRBD2 (5 bases each). Per germline, CDR1 KGHSH and CDR2 LQKENI. CDR3 size: 15 residues. Trimming took off 3 bases at V and 2 bases at J, with 13 bases between the two ends. This chain's CDR3 is CASSPMTGLQETQYF. CDR3 nucleotide sequence: TGTGCCAGCTCACCTATGACGGGGCTGCAAGAGACCCAGTACTTC.

The chain couples TRBV7-3 to TRBJ2-2, with D perhaps matching TRBD1 or TRBD2 (6 bases each). The germline gives CDR1 SGHTA, CDR2 FQGTGA. V lost 3 bases and J 2 bases, leaving 10 bases between the germline ends. This CDR3 has 15 amino acids. Here the CDR3 DNA reads TGTGCCAGCAGCTTGGGGGGCTTAAACACCGGGGAGCTGTTTTTT. This translates into CASSLGGLNTGELFF.

The CDR3 spells CAIKGIENTEAFF. The CDR3 DNA reads as TGTGCCATCAAGGGAATAGAGAACACTGAAGCTTTCTTT. The genes are TRBV10-3 and TRBJ1-1; the D is unclear. Germline V gene sequence: CDR1 ENHRY, CDR2 SYGVKD. Trimming took off 7 bases at V and 1 base at J, with 10 bases between the two ends. The CDR3 is 13 amino acids.

The V gene is TRBV9, the J gene TRBJ2-7; TRBD1 agrees at 11 bases. The junction had 5 bases not matched to a gene; V was cut back by 4 bases and J by 2 bases. Germline V lookup: CDR1 SGDLS, CDR2 YYNGEE. CDR3 length equals 15 residues. DNA for the CDR3: TGTGCCAGCAGCCTTGGGACAGGGGGGACCTACGAGCAGTACTTC. Its translation: CASSLGTGGTYEQYF.

The V call is TRBV6-1, the J call TRBJ2-2; D not resolved. Germline V gene data show CDR1 as MNHNS and CDR2 as SASEGT. The CDR3 extends over 15 amino acids. Trimming pared 4 bases from V and 0 bases from J, leaving 9 bases between. The CDR3 bases are TGTGCCAGCAGTGGATCGTACCCGAACACCGGGGAGCTGTTTTTT. Protein sequence: CASSGSYPNTGELFF.

The chain joins TRBV4-3 to TRBJ1-6, with no clear D. V lost 0 bases and J 8 bases, leaving 8 bases between the germline ends. CDR3 length: 14 amino acids. Looked up from germline, CDR1 is LGHNA and CDR2 is YSLEER. CDR3 coding DNA: TGCGCCAGCAGCCAAGACTTCTGGGATTCACCCCTCCACTTT. Translating gives CASSQDFWDSPLHF.

The chain couples TRBV18 to TRBJ2-3, with 10 nucleotides matching TRBD1. V shed 3 bases and J 5 bases; nucleotides not matched to a gene: 5. The CDR3 covers 15 residues. Germline V gives CDR1 KGHSH, CDR2 LQKENI. DNA of the CDR3: TGTGCCAGCTCACCTGGGACAGGGGTACGAGATACGCAGTATTTT. This sequence encodes CASSPGTGVRDTQYF.

The chain employs TRBV5-1 and TRBJ2-3; D possibly uses TRBD1 or TRBD2 (5 bases each). Germline CDR1 reads SGHRS; CDR2 reads YFSETQ. Trimming removed 0 bases from V and 0 bases from J, with 8 bases in between. The CDR3 is 15 amino acids. CDR3 amino acids: CASSLGDGSTDTQYF. CDR3 DNA sequence: TGCGCCAGCAGCTTGGGGGACGGTAGCACAGATACGCAGTATTTT.

V usage is TRBV5-1 and J usage is TRBJ1-1; no definite D call. Germline CDR1 SGHRS, CDR2 YFSETQ. Between the trimmed V and J ends, which lost 0 bases and 0 bases, there was a span of 9 bases. CDR3 length: 15 amino acids. The CDR3 coding sequence is TGCGCCAGCAGCTTGGTGGCAGACATGAACACTGAAGCTTTCTTT. It yields the protein CASSLVADMNTEAFF.